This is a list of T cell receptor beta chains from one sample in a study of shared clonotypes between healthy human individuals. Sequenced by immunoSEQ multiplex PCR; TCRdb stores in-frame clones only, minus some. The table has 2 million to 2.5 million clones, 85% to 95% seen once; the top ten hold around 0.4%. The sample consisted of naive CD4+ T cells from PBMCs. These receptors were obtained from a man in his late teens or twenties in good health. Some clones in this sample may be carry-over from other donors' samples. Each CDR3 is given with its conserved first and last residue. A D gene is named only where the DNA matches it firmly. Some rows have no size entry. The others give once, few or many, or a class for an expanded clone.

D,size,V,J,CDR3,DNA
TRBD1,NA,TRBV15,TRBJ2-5,CATSRSGTGPETQYF,TGTGCCACCAGCAGGTCCGGGACAGGGCCGGAGACCCAGTACTTC
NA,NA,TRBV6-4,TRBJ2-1,CASSDHYEQFF,TGTGCCAGCAGTGACCACTATGAGCAGTTCTTC
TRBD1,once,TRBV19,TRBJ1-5,CASSSPGTGDYSNQPQHF,TGTGCCAGTAGTTCACCCGGGACAGGGGATTATAGCAATCAGCCCCAGCATTTT
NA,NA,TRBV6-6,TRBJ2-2,CASRGGNTGELFF,TGTGCCAGCAGGGGGGGGAACACCGGGGAGCTGTTTTTT
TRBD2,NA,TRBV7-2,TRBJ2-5,CASSLRGGRSAPTQYF,TGTGCCAGCAGCTTACGGGGGGGCAGGTCCGCGCCGACCCAGTACTTC
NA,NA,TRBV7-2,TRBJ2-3,CASSLLGSTDTQYF,TGTGCCAGCAGTCTATTGGGTAGCACAGATACGCAGTATTTT
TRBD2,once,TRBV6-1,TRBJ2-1,CASSVAGGYNEQFF,TGTGCCAGCAGTGTGGCGGGAGGGTACAATGAGCAGTTCTTC
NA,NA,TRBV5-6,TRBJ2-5,CASSLVGQQETQYF,TGTGCCAGCAGCTTGGTAGGCCAACAAGAGACCCAGTACTTC
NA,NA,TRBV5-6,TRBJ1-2,CASSLEVGRDYGYTF,TGTGCCAGCAGCTTGGAGGTAGGGCGGGACTATGGCTACACCTTC
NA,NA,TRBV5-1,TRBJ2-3,CASSLDRPFTDTQYF,TGCGCCAGCAGCTTGGACAGGCCCTTCACAGATACGCAGTATTTT
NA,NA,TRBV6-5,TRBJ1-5,CASSLDKPDQPQHF,TGTGCCAGCAGTCTCGACAAGCCCGATCAGCCCCAGCATTTT
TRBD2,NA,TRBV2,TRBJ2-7,CASSSGLANEQYF,TGTGCCAGCAGCTCGGGACTAGCGAACGAGCAGTACTTC
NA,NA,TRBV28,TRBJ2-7,CASSLYGITYEQYF,TGTGCCAGCAGTTTATACGGGATTACCTACGAGCAGTACTTC
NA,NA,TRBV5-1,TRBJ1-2,CASSLGYQGGLYGYTF,TGCGCCAGCAGCCTGGGGTACCAGGGAGGTTTGTATGGCTACACCTTC
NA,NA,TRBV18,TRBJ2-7,CASSPPIALTNEGGLTYEQYF,TGTGCCAGCTCACCACCGATAGCCTTAACGAATGAGGGGGGCCTTACCTACGAGCAGTACTTC
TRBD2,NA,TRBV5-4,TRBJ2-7,CASSGLAGVGSYEQYF,TGTGCCAGCAGCGGACTAGCGGGAGTGGGCTCCTACGAGCAGTACTTC
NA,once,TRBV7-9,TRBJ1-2,CASSLAGGPAYGYTF,TGTGCCAGCAGCTTAGCCGGAGGCCCTGCATACGGCTACACCTTC
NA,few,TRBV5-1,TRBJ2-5,CASSTGVGQETQYF,TGCGCCAGCAGCACGGGGGTCGGACAAGAGACCCAGTACTTC
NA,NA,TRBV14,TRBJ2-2,CASSLVGNTGELFF,TGTGCCAGCAGCCTAGTAGGGAACACCGGGGAGCTGTTTTTT
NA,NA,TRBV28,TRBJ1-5,CASSSRGYSNQPQHF,TGTGCCAGCAGCTCACGGGGTTATAGCAATCAGCCCCAGCATTTT
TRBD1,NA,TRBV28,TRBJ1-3,CASSQGENTIYF,TGTGCCAGCAGTCAGGGGGAAAACACCATATATTTT
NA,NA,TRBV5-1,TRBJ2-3,CASSFRQVLTDTQYF,TGCGCCAGCAGCTTCCGACAAGTCCTCACAGATACGCAGTATTTT
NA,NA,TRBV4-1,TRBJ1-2,CASSQDSVRGKSYTF,TGCGCCAGCAGCCAAGACTCCGTGCGGGGAAAGAGCTACACCTTC
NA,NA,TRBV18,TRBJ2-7,CASSPRAEGYEQYF,TGTGCCAGCTCACCCCGGGCCGAAGGGTACGAGCAGTACTTC
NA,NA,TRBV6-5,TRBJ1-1,CASSEQTEAFF,TGTGCCAGCAGTGAGCAGACTGAAGCTTTCTTT
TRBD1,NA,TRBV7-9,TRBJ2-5,CASSRPRDREGETQYF,TGTGCCAGCAGCCGGCCCCGGGACAGGGAAGGGGAGACCCAGTACTTC
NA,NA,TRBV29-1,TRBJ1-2,CSVGEGGSGYGYTF,TGCAGCGTTGGGGAGGGCGGGTCGGGTTATGGCTACACCTTC
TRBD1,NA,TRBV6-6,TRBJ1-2,CATMSRDRGNGYTF,TGTGCCACGATGAGCCGGGACAGGGGCAATGGCTACACCTTC
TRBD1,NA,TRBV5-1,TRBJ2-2,CASSPDRGTGELFF,TGCGCCAGCAGCCCGGACAGGGGCACCGGGGAGCTGTTTTTT
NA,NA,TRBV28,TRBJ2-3,CATEGATSTDTQYF,TGTGCCACGGAGGGGGCGACTAGCACAGATACGCAGTATTTT
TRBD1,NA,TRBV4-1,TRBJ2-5,CASSQVSGTVKETQYF,TGCGCCAGCAGCCAAGTGTCGGGGACAGTTAAAGAGACCCAGTACTTC
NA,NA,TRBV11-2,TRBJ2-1,CASSLDAGDEQFF,TGTGCCAGCAGCTTAGACGCCGGAGATGAGCAGTTCTTC
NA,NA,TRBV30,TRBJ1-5,CAWSVTDNQPQHF,TGTGCCTGGAGTGTAACAGATAATCAGCCCCAGCATTTT
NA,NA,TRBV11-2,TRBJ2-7,CASSSSRGPYEQYF,TGTGCCAGCAGCTCCTCTCGCGGACCCTACGAGCAGTACTTC
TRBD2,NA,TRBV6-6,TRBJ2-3,CASSLEAGPYTDTQYF,TGTGCCAGCAGTTTAGAAGCGGGGCCCTACACAGATACGCAGTATTTT
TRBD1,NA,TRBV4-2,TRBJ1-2,CASSQEGGQAILGGYTF,TGTGCCAGCAGCCAAGAAGGGGGACAGGCTATCCTGGGGGGCTACACCTTC
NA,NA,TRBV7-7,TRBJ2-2,CASSSRGTYTGELFF,TGTGCCAGCAGCTCGCGGGGTACCTACACCGGGGAGCTGTTTTTT
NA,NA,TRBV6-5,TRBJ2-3,CASLSPSGTDTQYF,TGTGCCAGTCTAAGTCCCTCCGGCACAGATACGCAGTATTTT
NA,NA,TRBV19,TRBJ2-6,CASSMMNSGANVLTF,TGTGCCAGTAGTATGATGAATTCTGGGGCCAACGTCCTGACTTTC
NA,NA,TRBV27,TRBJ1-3,CASSRRWTPGNTIYF,TGTGCCAGCAGTCGTAGATGGACACCTGGAAACACCATATATTTT
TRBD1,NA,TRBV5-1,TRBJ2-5,CASSGDRESGTRYF,TGCGCCAGCAGCGGGGACAGGGAAAGCGGGACCCGGTACTTC
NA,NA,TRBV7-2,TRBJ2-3,CASSLRELDTQYF,TGTGCCAGCAGCTTGAGGGAGCTGGATACGCAGTATTTT